The 26 T cell receptor beta chains below were found in one sample sequenced in a study of technical replicates of blood from a handful of donors. Sequenced by immunoSEQ multiplex PCR; TCRdb stores in-frame clones only, minus some. The table shows about 81,000 clones, with roughly 96% occurring only once. Sequencing was carried out using T cells isolated from PBMCs. The receptor source for this set is a human donor in good health.

This sequence joins TRBV5-4 and TRBJ2-7, with TRBD2 identical over 8 bases. Germline CDR1 reads SGHNT; CDR2 reads YYREEE (reference sequence). This CDR3 has 13 amino acids. Unmatched junction bases numbered 6, after V lost 7 bases and J lost 3 bases. The CDR3 here is CASGFAGGYEQYF. In DNA form, the CDR3 reads TGTGCCAGCGGTTTTGCGGGGGGCTACGAGCAGTACTTC.

CDR3 amino acids: CASSSGTGSPYEQYF. DNA for the CDR3: TGTGCCAGCAGCTCCGGTACAGGTTCGCCCTACGAGCAGTACTTC. The chain employs TRBV5-6 and TRBJ2-7, with D maybe TRBD1 (5 bases). V lost 3 bases, J lost 2 bases, and 15 bases lay in between. CDR3 length equals 15 residues. Germline V CDR1 and CDR2: SGHDT, YYEEEE.

The chain recombines TRBV30 with TRBJ2-3; D perhaps matches TRBD1 (5 bases). Trimming shortened V by 8 bases and J by 2 bases, and 20 bases separated the two germline ends. The V gene's germline CDR1 is GTSNPN and CDR2 SVGIG (reference sequence). The CDR3 totals 15 residues. DNA of the CDR3: TGTGCCGGATCCCCCCGACAGCACTTCACAGATACGCAGTATTTT. The encoded protein is CAGSPRQHFTDTQYF.

The rearrangement links TRBV28 to TRBJ1-3; D may be TRBD1 (5 bases). The V and J ends lost 3 bases and 4 bases respectively, with 10 bases between them. Germline CDR1 and CDR2: MDHEN and SYDVKM. This CDR3 has 14 residues. The CDR3 DNA follows: TGTGCCAGCAGTTTTGGCAGGGCCGGAAACACCATATATTTT. This sequence encodes CASSFGRAGNTIYF.

V usage is TRBV14 and J usage is TRBJ2-7; tentatively, D is TRBD2 (6 bases). Germline V gene sequence: CDR1 SGHDN, CDR2 FVKESK. V lost 1 base, J lost 3 bases, and 13 bases lay in between. The CDR3 is made up of 15 amino acids. The CDR3 DNA reads as TGTGCCAGCAGCCAAGGCGGAGGGAGCTACTACGAGCAGTACTTC. It specifies CASSQGGGSYYEQYF.

The CDR3 DNA reads TGTGCCAGCAGAGGGGGCACTGAAGCTTTCTTT. Protein sequence: CASRGGTEAFF. The chain is built from TRBV2 and TRBJ1-1, with a tentative D call TRBD1 (6 bases). Trimming took 6 bases from V and 4 from J, leaving 6 bases between them. This CDR3 is 11 amino acids long. Germline CDR1 reads SNHLY; CDR2 reads FYNNEI.

The chain combines TRBV6-5 with TRBJ2-7; D ambiguous. The CDR3 contains 15 residues. Germline assignment: CDR1 MNHEY and CDR2 SVGAGI. Between the trimmed V and J ends, which lost 0 bases and 6 bases, there was a span of 15 bases. CDR3 bases: TGTGCCAGCAGTTACTCGATGGCGGCAGCCGGCGAGCAGTACTTC. Its translation is CASSYSMAAAGEQYF.

The chain couples TRBV19 to TRBJ1-4; D remains ambiguous. Trimming took 9 bases from V and 0 from J, leaving 11 bases between them. This CDR3 contains 14 residues. CDR1 and CDR2 (germline): LNHDA, SQIVND (reference sequence). The CDR3 region has the DNA TGTGCCAGGCCGAGGAGCGCAACTAATGAAAAACTGTTTTTT. Translating it yields CARPRSATNEKLFF. Drawing the rest from reference TRBV19 and TRBJ1-4, the complete variable domain is DGGITQSPKYLFRKEGQNVTLSCEQNLNHDAMYWYRQDPGQGLRLIYYSQIVNDFQKGDIAEGYSVSREKKESFPLTVTSAQKNPTAFYLCARPRSATNEKLFFGSGTQLSVL.

The chain uses TRBV5-4 and TRBJ1-6, with D hard to call. The CDR3 sequence is 15 residues long. Germline loops: CDR1 SGHNT, CDR2 YYREEE (reference sequence). V was shortened by 3 bases and J by 9 bases, with 16 bases between the two germline ends. The CDR3 here is CASSSAFGSGSPLHF. Here the CDR3 DNA reads TGTGCCAGCAGCTCCGCGTTTGGATCGGGTTCACCCCTCCACTTT.

The chain has TRBV5-1 and TRBJ1-5; D gene ambiguous. Per the germline V gene, CDR1 is SGHRS and CDR2 is YFSETQ. Trimming took off 5 bases at V and 3 bases at J, with 9 bases between the two ends. The CDR3 has 13 residues. The CDR3 coding sequence is TGCGCCAGCAGAGAGGGCACCAATCAGCCCCAGCATTTT. The encoded protein is CASREGTNQPQHF.

The V and J genes are TRBV5-6 and TRBJ2-2; D not resolved. This CDR3 contains 17 residues. Per the germline V gene, CDR1 is SGHDT and CDR2 is YYEEEE. V was cut by 0 bases and J by 0 bases, with 12 bases left in between. CDR3 amino acids: CASSLAYLQTNTGELFF. The CDR3 bases are TGTGCCAGCAGCTTGGCGTATCTGCAGACGAACACCGGGGAGCTGTTTTTT.

The V gene is TRBV2, the J gene TRBJ2-4; 9 positions match TRBD2. Germline V gene data show CDR1 as SNHLY and CDR2 as FYNNEI. Germline trimming cut 6 bases from V and 3 bases from J; bases unmatched to any gene: 12. The CDR3 is 17 amino acids. The chain's CDR3 is CASSDRLSGSVKNIQYF. CDR3 nucleotide sequence: TGTGCCAGCAGCGACAGACTTAGCGGGAGCGTCAAAAACATTCAGTACTTC.

The chain employs TRBV6-5 and TRBJ1-2, with 9 bases fitting TRBD1. From germline, CDR1 is MNHEY and CDR2 SVGAGI. The CDR3 covers 15 residues. Trimming took 5 bases from V and 8 from J; bases not matched to a gene: 12. The CDR3 nucleotides read TGTGCCAGCAGTCGGACCCTGGACAGGGGTGGAGGCTACACCTTC. This encodes CASSRTLDRGGGYTF.

The chain joins TRBV7-8 to TRBJ2-7, with D possibly being TRBD2 (6 bases). This CDR3 has 14 amino acids. The V and J ends lost 3 bases and 6 bases respectively, with 15 bases between them. The germline gives CDR1 SGHVS, CDR2 FQNEAQ. The CDR3 region is CASSLLASSREQYF. Here the CDR3 DNA reads TGTGCCAGCAGCTTGCTAGCGTCCTCGCGCGAGCAGTACTTC.

The chain joins TRBV4-1 to TRBJ2-5, with 9 positions matching TRBD2. CDR3 length: 14 residues. The germline V gene has CDR1 MGHRA and CDR2 YSYEKL. With 0 bases clipped from V and 4 bases from J, the junction kept 0 bases outside the gene matches. CDR3 sequence (DNA): TGCGCCAGCAGCCAAGATAGCGGGAGAGAGACCCAGTACTTC. It encodes CASSQDSGRETQYF.

The rearrangement joins TRBV9 to TRBJ1-1, with a tentative D call TRBD1 (6 bases). Trimming stripped 0 bases from V and 4 bases from J, with 7 bases between. This CDR3 region has 13 residues. In germline, CDR1 is SGDLS, CDR2 YYNGEE. The CDR3 nucleotides are TGTGCCAGCAGCGTAGAAGGGGGCACTGAAGCTTTCTTT. Translating it yields CASSVEGGTEAFF. The entire variable domain, with the rest obtained from reference TRBV9 and TRBJ1-1, is as follows: DSGVTQTPKHLITATGQRVTLRCSPRSGDLSVYWYQQSLDQGLQFLIQYYNGEERAKGNILERFSAQQFPDLHSELNLSSLELGDSALYFCASSVEGGTEAFFGQGTRLTVV.

This chain connects TRBV2 to TRBJ2-1; 10 nucleotides agree with TRBD1. The CDR3 is made up of 12 amino acids. The V gene end was trimmed by 8 bases and the J gene end by 8 bases; junction bases not matched to a gene: 3. Germline-derived CDR1 and CDR2 are SNHLY and FYNNEI. The CDR3 protein is CASRDRGDEQFF. CDR3 in DNA: TGTGCCAGCCGGGACAGGGGAGATGAGCAGTTCTTC.

The chain is built from TRBV2 and TRBJ2-7, with a possible D match to TRBD2 (6 bases). Deletions cut 4 bases from V and 6 bases from J, with 13 bases between. This CDR3 spans 13 amino acids. The germline V gene has CDR1 SNHLY and CDR2 FYNNEI. The CDR3 is CASSGLAIREQYF. The CDR3 bases are TGTGCCAGCAGTGGGCTAGCGATCCGCGAGCAGTACTTC.

The V and J genes are TRBV29-1 and TRBJ1-3; 7 bases fit TRBD1. The CDR3 covers 13 residues. J gave up 4 bases and V 7 bases, and 7 bases lay outside the gene matches. The germline gives CDR1 SQVTM, CDR2 ANQGSEA. CDR3 DNA: TGCAGCGCTAACCTGGGACAGGGAAACACCATATATTTT. It is translated as CSANLGQGNTIYF.

CDR3 sequence reads: CASSQEHGSNYGYTF. CDR3 sequence (DNA): TGCGCCAGCAGCCAAGAACATGGTTCTAACTATGGCTACACCTTC. The V and J genes are TRBV4-1 and TRBJ1-2, with D unresolved. The germline V and J ends were trimmed by 0 bases and 0 bases, with 8 bases remaining between them. The CDR3 runs to 15 residues. Germline-derived CDR1 and CDR2 are MGHRA and YSYEKL.

Here the CDR3 reads CASSISGSSYEQYF. CDR3 nucleotides: TGTGCCAGTAGTATTAGCGGGAGCTCCTACGAGCAGTACTTC. The chain employs TRBV19 and TRBJ2-7; TRBD2 matches at 9 bases. Losses at the gene ends were 3 bases for V and 0 bases for J; bases not matched to a gene: 0. Germline values: CDR1 LNHDA, CDR2 SQIVND (reference sequence). The CDR3 runs to 14 residues.

The chain is built from TRBV7-9 and TRBJ2-1; TRBD2 matches at 11 bases. CDR1 and CDR2 (germline): SEHNR, FQNEAQ (reference sequence). This CDR3 region has 15 residues. V shed 1 base and J 7 bases; nucleotides not matched to a gene: 3. The CDR3 reads CASSLVASGGNEQFF. Written as DNA, the CDR3 is TGTGCCAGCAGCTTAGTCGCTAGCGGGGGGAATGAGCAGTTCTTC.

This clone has a single count. The V call is TRBV5-5, the J call TRBJ1-5; 7 nucleotides align to TRBD1. CDR3 length: 16 residues. Germline CDR1 is SGHKS and CDR2 is YYEKEE (reference sequence). V dropped 0 bases and J dropped 6; count of bases not matched to a gene: 9. CDR3 in amino acids: CASSLEQGSGSQPQHF. For the CDR3, the DNA is TGTGCCAGCAGCTTGGAACAGGGGAGTGGGTCTCAGCCCCAGCATTTT.

The rearrangement links TRBV6-5 to TRBJ2-1, with 9 nucleotides matching TRBD2. The CDR3 loop spans 15 amino acids. Unmatched junction bases numbered 11, after V lost 7 bases and J lost 7 bases. CDR1 MNHEY and CDR2 SVGAGI come from the germline V gene. CDR3 nucleotide sequence: TGTGCCAGCACCACCACCGGGACTAGCCATAATGAGCAGTTCTTC. It translates to CASTTTGTSHNEQFF.

The chain recombines TRBV11-3 with TRBJ1-1; maybe TRBD1 (6 bases). V was cut by 5 bases and J by 3 bases, with 10 bases left in between. The CDR3 has 13 amino acids. Germline lookup yields CDR1 SGHNT and CDR2 YENEEA. The CDR3 nucleotides are TGTGCCAGCAGCCTAGGACAGCACACTGAAGCTTTCTTT. This codes for CASSLGQHTEAFF.

J is TRBJ1-5 and V is TRBV12-5, with 7 positions matching TRBD1. There are 17 residues in the CDR3. CDR1 is LGHNT, CDR2 FRNRAP, per germline. The junction had 7 bases not matched to a gene; V was cut back by 0 bases and J by 2 bases. CDR3 loop: CASGLVVQGKGNQPQHF. In DNA, the CDR3 is TGTGCTAGTGGTTTGGTTGTACAGGGGAAGGGCAATCAGCCCCAGCATTTT.